This T cell receptor (beta chain) was found in a study of blood T cell repertoires in COVID-19. Study summary: PBMCs, B-cell-depleted T cells, or T cells were the source of the cDNA or gDNA that made up the material.

The CDR3 sequence is 14 residues long. Germline loops: CDR1 LNHDA, CDR2 SQIVND (reference sequence). V was pared by 3 bases and J by 4 bases, with 11 bases between. Per the original methods: From reference gene primer amplification, estimates of nucleated cell counts were derived. The assay was immunoSEQ multiplex PCR, and TCRdb's table has in-frame clones only and misses some. V and J calls and clone size are those listed in that table; D and trimming were worked out from the DNA. The top ten clones hold 5% to 6% of a sample with roughly 69,000 clones, 90% of them seen once. The sample taken for sequencing was peripheral blood. This TCR was sampled from a man aged 45 to 65 with acute or convalescent COVID-19. The chain has TRBV19 and TRBJ2-3; no clear D. This chain's CDR3 is CASSIFRSPDTQYF. CDR3 coding DNA: TGTGCCAGTAGTATTTTTCGGTCCCCAGATACGCAGTATTTT. Variable domain in full (rest from reference TRBV19 and TRBJ2-3): DGGITQSPKYLFRKEGQNVTLSCEQNLNHDAMYWYRQDPGQGLRLIYYSQIVNDFQKGDIAEGYSVSREKKESFPLTVTSAQKNPTAFYLCASSIFRSPDTQYFGPGTRLTVL.